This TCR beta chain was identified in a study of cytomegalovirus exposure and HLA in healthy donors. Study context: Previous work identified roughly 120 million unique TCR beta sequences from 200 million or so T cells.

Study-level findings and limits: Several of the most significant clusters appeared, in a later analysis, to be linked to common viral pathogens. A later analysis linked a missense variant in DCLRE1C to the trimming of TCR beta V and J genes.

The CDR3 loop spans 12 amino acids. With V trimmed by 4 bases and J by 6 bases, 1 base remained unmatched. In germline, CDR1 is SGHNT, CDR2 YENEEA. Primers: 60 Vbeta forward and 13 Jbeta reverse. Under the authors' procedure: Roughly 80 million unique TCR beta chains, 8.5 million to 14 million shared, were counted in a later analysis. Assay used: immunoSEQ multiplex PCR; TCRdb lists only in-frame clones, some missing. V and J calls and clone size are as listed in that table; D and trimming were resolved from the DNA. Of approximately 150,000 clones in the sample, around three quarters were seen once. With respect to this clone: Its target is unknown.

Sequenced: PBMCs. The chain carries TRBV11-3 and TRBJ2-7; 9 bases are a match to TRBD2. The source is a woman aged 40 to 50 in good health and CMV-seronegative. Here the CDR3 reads CASSSTSGEQYF. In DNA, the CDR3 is TGTGCCAGCAGCTCGACTAGCGGCGAGCAGTACTTC.